Presented here are 8 T cell receptor beta chains from one specimen sequenced in a study of blood T cells in healthy people across ages. PCR was performed a second time for roughly 7 to 11 cycles using a sample-barcoded 5' primer and a J-beta primer mix. TCRdb analysed the 5' RACE reads with MiXCR anew, one entry per CDR3 protein. The profile shows 1.5 million to 2 million distinct CDR3 sequences, around 48% of them singletons. Sequenced input: blood. These receptors were obtained from a woman aged 40 to 50 in good health.

For this clonotype: A read error may produce the germline difference seen at one junction end. The V and J genes are TRBV20-1 and TRBJ2-7; TRBD2 matches 9 bases. This CDR3 is built from 14 residues. Germline values: CDR1 DFQATT, CDR2 SNEGSKA (reference sequence). CDR3 protein: CGAKRTSVSGEQYF. The CDR3 nucleotides are TGCGGTGCTAAAAGGACTAGCGTGTCCGGCGAGCAGTACTTC.

The chain combines TRBV4-1 with TRBJ2-3; weak D call: TRBD1 (6 bases). Trimming pared 4 bases from V and 2 bases from J, leaving 13 bases between. From germline, CDR1 is MGHRA and CDR2 YSYEKL. CDR3 length equals 15 residues. The DNA for the CDR3 is TGCGCCAGCAGCCCCCCCCCAGGGGTCACAGATACGCAGTATTTT. It encodes CASSPPPGVTDTQYF.

This clonotype was detected many times. The rearrangement uses TRBV20-1 and TRBJ2-5, with 9 bases lining up with TRBD2. V dropped 3 bases and J dropped 5; count of bases not matched to a gene: 1. This CDR3 is 12 amino acids long. Germline V gene data show CDR1 as DFQATT and CDR2 as SNEGSKA (reference sequence). CDR3: CSARSGGETQYF. CDR3 nucleotide sequence: TGCAGTGCTAGGAGCGGGGGGGAGACCCAGTACTTC.

The chain employs TRBV24-1 and TRBJ1-5, with 9 bases aligning to TRBD1. Trimming took 9 bases from V and 5 from J; bases not matched to a gene: 4. This CDR3 has 13 amino acids. Germline V CDR1 and CDR2: KGHDR, SFDVKD. DNA for the CDR3: TGTGCCACCCGGGACAGGGAAGATCAGCCCCAGCATTTT. Translation: CATRDREDQPQHF.

This chain uses TRBV21-1 with TRBJ2-3; TRBD2 is the table's D call, not checked against the DNA. TRBV21-1 constitutes a pseudogene. The CDR3 extends over 16 amino acids. This CDR3 is CASSDPLQRGGNTQYF. DNA for the CDR3: TGTGCCAGCAGCGATCCACTACAGCGGGGAGGGAATACGCAGTATTTT.

This chain joins TRBV20-1 and TRBJ2-3; D might be TRBD1 (6 bases). Trimming removed 0 bases from V and 2 bases from J, with 18 bases in between. CDR3 length: 17 amino acids. The germline V gene encodes CDR1 DFQATT and CDR2 SNEGSKA (reference sequence). The CDR3 DNA reads as TGCAGTGCTAGAGATAGTGGTAGGGACACCATCACAGATACGCAGTATTTT. It codes for CSARDSGRDTITDTQYF.

V usage is TRBV5-1 and J usage is TRBJ2-5, with 9 positions matching TRBD1. The J call may be wrong; the DNA end is better matched by TRBJ2-7. The CDR3 contains 15 residues. Germline lookup yields CDR1 SGHRS and CDR2 YFSETQ. The CDR3, as DNA: TGCGCCAGCAGCTCGACAGGGGGGGGAACCTACGAGCAGTACTTC. This translates into CASSSTGGGTYEQYF.

This sequence joins TRBV7-2 and TRBJ1-2, with D uncertain. V was pared by 0 bases and J by 5 bases, with 16 bases between. CDR1 SGHTA and CDR2 FQGNSA come from the germline V gene. This CDR3 has 16 amino acids. CDR3 amino acids: CASSLALRERGYGYTF. The CDR3 bases are TGTGCCAGCAGCTTAGCTCTCCGGGAGCGAGGGTATGGCTACACCTTC.